This entry is about one T cell receptor beta chain. This entry comes from a study of technical replicates of blood from a handful of donors. The assay was immunoSEQ multiplex PCR, and TCRdb's table has in-frame clones only and misses some. The sample contains 75,000 to 85,000 clones, roughly 95% of which appear only once. The clonotype originates from a human donor in good health. Sequencing was performed on T cells isolated from PBMCs.

The CDR3 protein is CASSPAISGRNNEQFF. CDR3 in DNA: TGTGCCAGCAGCCCTGCAATTAGCGGAAGGAACAATGAGCAGTTCTTC. V and J are TRBV5-4 and TRBJ2-1; a possible D gene is TRBD2 (6 bases). Trimming shortened V by 4 bases and J by 5 bases, and 19 bases separated the two germline ends. From germline, CDR1 is SGHNT and CDR2 YYREEE (reference sequence). The CDR3 spans 16 residues.